The 28 T cell receptor beta chains given below trace back to one sample, sequenced in a study of blood T cell repertoires in COVID-19. Libraries were prepared by immunoSEQ multiplex PCR; TCRdb keeps only in-frame clonotypes and omits some of them. The table shows about 240,000 clones, with around 90% occurring only once. The sequencing sample was made of peripheral blood. The source is a man under 40 with COVID-19, enrolled during active disease.

The chain carries TRBV27 and TRBJ1-4; 8 positions match TRBD1. Germline V gene lookup returns CDR1 MNHEY and CDR2 SMNVEV (reference sequence). Germline trimming cut 6 bases from V and 4 bases from J; bases unmatched to any gene: 4. The length of the CDR3 is 14 residues. The CDR3, as DNA: TGTGCCAGCAGGAGGACAGGGCTTAATGAAAAACTGTTTTTT. It yields the protein CASRRTGLNEKLFF.

The chain is built from TRBV30 and TRBJ1-1; D gene ambiguous. Deletions cut 0 bases from V and 1 base from J, with 6 bases between. The CDR3 extends over 13 amino acids. In germline, CDR1 is GTSNPN, CDR2 SVGIG (reference sequence). The CDR3 bases are TGTGCCTGGAGTGTTCTCTCGAACACTGAAGCTTTCTTT. Protein sequence: CAWSVLSNTEAFF.

The V gene is TRBV14, the J gene TRBJ1-5, with D perhaps TRBD1 (5 bases). CDR1 is SGHDN and CDR2 is FVKESK in the germline V gene. V dropped 4 bases and J dropped 2 bases, with 9 bases sitting between them. The CDR3 runs 14 residues. DNA for the CDR3: TGTGCCAGCAGCCCTACAGGTGGCAATCAGCCCCAGCATTTT. Translating gives CASSPTGGNQPQHF.

The gene calls are TRBV2 and TRBJ2-7; TRBD1 matches at 11 bases. The CDR3 totals 15 residues. Losses at the gene ends were 6 bases for V and 0 bases for J; bases not matched to a gene: 4. Germline V gives CDR1 SNHLY, CDR2 FYNNEI. In DNA, the CDR3 is TGTGCCAGCAGGGACAGGGGGCTCAGCTCCTACGAGCAGTACTTC. Residues: CASRDRGLSSYEQYF. The full variable domain, its missing parts supplied by reference TRBV2 and TRBJ2-7, is EPEVTQTPSHQVTQMGQEVILRCVPISNHLYFYWYRQILGQKVEFLVSFYNNEISEKSEIFDDQFSVERPDGSNFTLKIRSTKLEDSAMYFCASRDRGLSSYEQYFGPGTRLTVT.

This chain connects TRBV19 to TRBJ1-4; 8 nucleotides match TRBD1. The germline CDR1 and CDR2 sequences are LNHDA and SQIVND (reference sequence). Trimming took 5 bases from V and 8 from J; bases not matched to a gene: 13. This CDR3 has 16 amino acids. In nucleotides, the CDR3 is TGTGCCAGTAGTGAATCAGGGGGCGTTTTTGGGGAAAAACTGTTTTTT. Translated, it gives CASSESGGVFGEKLFF.

This chain joins TRBV25-1 and TRBJ1-2; TRBD1 might be the D (5 bases). The CDR3 has 13 residues. V was trimmed by 1 base and J by 9 bases, leaving 12 bases between them. Germline CDR1 and CDR2: MGHDK and SYGVNS. In DNA form, the CDR3 reads TGTGCCAGCAGTGAATCCGGGGGGTTACGCTACACCTTC. Encoded protein: CASSESGGLRYTF.

The chain recombines TRBV28 with TRBJ1-2, with TRBD1 matching over 7 bases. V was pared by 1 base and J by 0 bases, with 11 bases of the junction left unmatched. Germline lookup yields CDR1 MDHEN and CDR2 SYDVKM. This CDR3 comprises 18 residues. CDR3 sequence: CASSLSHGQVRTNYGYTF. CDR3 coding DNA: TGTGCCAGCAGTTTATCCCATGGACAGGTACGGACTAACTATGGCTACACCTTC.

CDR3 in amino acids: CATPSLASSGNTIYF. The CDR3 DNA follows: TGTGCCACCCCCTCCTTGGCCAGCTCTGGAAACACCATATATTTT. This chain joins TRBV6-5 and TRBJ1-3; D uncertain. Per germline, CDR1 MNHEY and CDR2 SVGAGI. The CDR3 covers 15 residues. V gave up 10 bases and J gave up 0 bases, with 16 bases separating them.

The rearrangement joins TRBV2 to TRBJ2-3; TRBD2 matches 9 bases. The CDR3 extends over 15 amino acids. Germline-derived CDR1 and CDR2 are SNHLY and FYNNEI. With V trimmed by 4 bases and J by 4 bases, 6 bases remained unmatched. This CDR3 reads CASSVFSGGADTQYF. As DNA, the CDR3 is TGTGCCAGCAGTGTTTTTAGCGGGGGTGCAGATACGCAGTATTTT.

V and J are TRBV5-1 and TRBJ2-2, with TRBD2 matching 15 bases. V lost 5 bases and J lost 4; bases outside the gene matches: 6. Germline assignment: CDR1 SGHRS and CDR2 YFSETQ. This CDR3 contains 17 residues. The CDR3 here is CASSWTSGGATTGELFF. The CDR3 DNA sequence: TGCGCCAGCAGTTGGACTAGCGGGGGGGCCACCACCGGGGAGCTGTTTTTT.

The V call is TRBV30, the J call TRBJ1-2, with TRBD1 identical over 7 bases. The germline V gene has CDR1 GTSNPN and CDR2 SVGIG (reference sequence). Unmatched junction bases numbered 4, after V lost 3 bases and J lost 3 bases. This CDR3 is 13 amino acids long. The CDR3, as DNA: TGTGCCTGGAGCCAGGGGGATGACTATGGCTACACCTTC. This gives the protein CAWSQGDDYGYTF.

The chain links TRBV5-1 to TRBJ2-2; 7 bases match TRBD2. This CDR3 has 16 amino acids. Germline V lookup: CDR1 SGHRS, CDR2 YFSETQ. Trimming removed 0 bases from V and 5 bases from J; junction bases left unmatched: 7. This chain's CDR3 is CASSLDVAGVTGELFF. Written as DNA, the CDR3 is TGCGCCAGCAGCTTGGATGTTGCGGGGGTGACCGGGGAGCTGTTTTTT.

The rearrangement links TRBV3-1 (or the pseudogene TRBV3-2) to TRBJ2-1; 9 bases align to TRBD1. V gave up 0 bases and J gave up 7 bases; unmatched junction bases: 13. There are 18 residues in the CDR3. CDR1 and CDR2 (germline): LGHDT, YNNKEL (reference sequence). The CDR3 bases are TGTGCCAGCAGCCAAGAAGGGCGGGGACAGGGTTTGAGGAATGAGCAGTTCTTC. This translates into CASSQEGRGQGLRNEQFF.

This sequence joins TRBV5-6 and TRBJ2-1; 9 bases agree with TRBD2. Germline V gene sequence: CDR1 SGHDT, CDR2 YYEEEE. With 0 bases clipped from V and 7 bases from J, the junction kept 14 bases outside the gene matches. The CDR3 extends over 18 amino acids. The CDR3 region is CASSLAGGGAWRTNEQFF. In DNA, the CDR3 is TGTGCCAGCAGCTTGGCAGGCGGGGGGGCCTGGAGGACTAATGAGCAGTTCTTC.

The rearrangement joins TRBV5-4 to TRBJ1-2; no reliable D call. CDR1 SGHNT and CDR2 YYREEE come from the germline V gene (reference sequence). With 0 bases removed from V and 0 bases from J, the gap between germline ends came to 12 bases. This CDR3 is built from 16 residues. The CDR3 sequence: CASSLANPRANYGYTF. CDR3 in DNA: TGTGCCAGCAGCTTGGCCAACCCACGGGCTAACTATGGCTACACCTTC.

This clone was recorded only once. The chain's CDR3 is CASSRSREAFF. DNA of the CDR3: TGTGCCAGCAGCCGTTCCAGGGAAGCTTTCTTT. This rearrangement joins TRBV12-3 or TRBV12-4 to TRBJ1-1; no reliable D call. This CDR3 is 11 amino acids long. Between the trimmed V and J ends, which lost 6 bases and 8 bases, there was a span of 10 bases.

This chain joins TRBV4-1 and TRBJ2-1; 9 bases are shared with TRBD2. CDR3 length equals 17 residues. Losses at the gene ends were 4 bases for V and 1 base for J; bases not matched to a gene: 8. CDR1 is MGHRA, CDR2 YSYEKL, per germline. The CDR3 here is CASSPTSAGGSYNEQFF. The CDR3 DNA sequence: TGCGCCAGCAGCCCAACGTCAGCGGGGGGTTCCTACAATGAGCAGTTCTTC.

This sequence joins TRBV5-1 and TRBJ2-3; possible D gene TRBD1, 6 bases. CDR1 SGHRS and CDR2 YFSETQ come from the germline V gene. The CDR3 sequence is 18 residues long. V was shortened by 1 base and J by 0 bases, with 18 bases between the two germline ends. CDR3 DNA: TGCGCCAGCAGCTTGCATCCACCCGGACAGATTAGCACAGATACGCAGTATTTT. The encoded protein is CASSLHPPGQISTDTQYF.

The chain recombines TRBV27 with TRBJ2-2, with 12 bases identical to TRBD2. This CDR3 spans 15 amino acids. Germline V gives CDR1 MNHEY, CDR2 SMNVEV (reference sequence). J was trimmed by 5 bases and V by 6 bases; bases with no gene match: 4. The CDR3: CASSLAGGPTGELFF. CDR3 in DNA: TGTGCCAGCAGCCTAGCGGGGGGGCCGACCGGGGAGCTGTTTTTT.

This chain links TRBV5-1 with TRBJ1-1; 8 nucleotides match TRBD1. Germline CDR1 reads SGHRS; CDR2 reads YFSETQ. Germline trimming cut 0 bases from V and 5 bases from J; bases unmatched to any gene: 6. The CDR3 covers 15 residues. The CDR3 DNA reads as TGCGCCAGCAGCTTGGTTCAGGGGGCTTTGACTGAAGCTTTCTTT. This translates into CASSLVQGALTEAFF.

The chain has TRBV19 and TRBJ2-1; D remains ambiguous. Trimming stripped 3 bases from V and 5 bases from J, with 8 bases between. The CDR3 is 13 residues long. CDR1 is LNHDA, CDR2 SQIVND, per germline (reference sequence). The CDR3 bases are TGTGCCAGTAGTATTGGAGCCGACAATGAGCAGTTCTTC. It encodes CASSIGADNEQFF. Combining the CDR3 with reference TRBV19 and TRBJ2-1 gives the whole variable domain DGGITQSPKYLFRKEGQNVTLSCEQNLNHDAMYWYRQDPGQGLRLIYYSQIVNDFQKGDIAEGYSVSREKKESFPLTVTSAQKNPTAFYLCASSIGADNEQFFGPGTRLTVL.

V is TRBV6-5 and J is TRBJ1-6; TRBD1 matches 9 bases. V lost 6 bases and J lost 8; bases outside the gene matches: 5. CDR3 size: 14 residues. Germline CDR1 and CDR2: MNHEY and SVGAGI. Written as DNA, the CDR3 is TGTGCCAGCAGAAAAACAGGGGGCGATTCACCCCTCCACTTT. It is translated as CASRKTGGDSPLHF.

The chain combines TRBV20-1 with TRBJ2-7; D may be TRBD1 (6 bases). Germline CDR1 is DFQATT and CDR2 is SNEGSKA (reference sequence). The CDR3 loop spans 11 amino acids. Trimming stripped 6 bases from V and 2 bases from J, with 8 bases between. CDR3 protein: CSAQGTYEQYF. The CDR3, as DNA: TGCAGTGCACAGGGTACCTACGAGCAGTACTTC.

The chain combines TRBV7-9 with TRBJ2-2, with 7 positions matching TRBD1. Trimming took 5 bases from V and 3 from J; bases not matched to a gene: 3. Looked up from germline, CDR1 is SEHNR and CDR2 is FQNEAQ (reference sequence). The CDR3 contains 14 residues. The CDR3: CASSPGQYTGELFF. The CDR3, as DNA: TGTGCCAGCAGCCCGGGACAGTACACCGGGGAGCTGTTTTTT.

This chain links TRBV4-1 with TRBJ1-5, with D hard to call. The CDR3 length is 16 residues. Trimming took off 0 bases at V and 3 bases at J, with 12 bases between the two ends. Germline loops: CDR1 MGHRA, CDR2 YSYEKL. CDR3 coding DNA: TGCGCCAGCAGCCAAGATAGAGTAAGAACCAATCAGCCCCAGCATTTT. Translation: CASSQDRVRTNQPQHF.

The chain links TRBV7-2 to TRBJ2-3; 8 bases are shared with TRBD2. The CDR3 spans 17 residues. V trimming: 5 bases; J trimming: 2 bases; junction bases outside the gene matches: 12. Germline V gives CDR1 SGHTA, CDR2 FQGNSA. Here the CDR3 reads CASSDHHARGDTDTQYF. The CDR3 DNA sequence: TGTGCCAGCAGCGACCATCACGCGCGGGGGGACACAGATACGCAGTATTTT.

The rearrangement joins TRBV11-2 to TRBJ1-4; D possibly corresponds to TRBD1 (5 bases). There are 13 residues in the CDR3. Between the trimmed V and J ends, which lost 5 bases and 14 bases, there was a span of 18 bases. Germline lookup yields CDR1 SGHAT and CDR2 FQNNGV. The CDR3 here is CASSGLTGRRLFF. CDR3 nucleotides: TGTGCCAGCAGCGGCCTTACAGGTCGAAGGCTGTTTTTT.

This chain connects TRBV7-9 to TRBJ1-1; TRBD1 matches 8 bases. Germline V CDR1 and CDR2: SEHNR, FQNEAQ (reference sequence). Trimming cost V 9 bases and J 5 bases; bases outside gene matches: 23. The CDR3 has 18 residues. DNA for the CDR3: TGTGCCAGTAGTCCCCTGACGCCAGGGGGCGTCGAGGGGACTGAAGCTTTCTTT. It specifies CASSPLTPGGVEGTEAFF.